The 5 T cell receptor beta chains below were found in one sample sequenced in a study of cytomegalovirus exposure and HLA in healthy donors. Both 60 Vbeta primers and 13 Jbeta primers went into the PCR. TCRdb's copy holds only in-frame clones and misses some; the assay was immunoSEQ multiplex PCR. The data contain around 19,000 clones, more than 80% of them singletons. Sequencing used PBMCs. These receptors were taken from a human donor in good health.

The chain recombines TRBV30 with TRBJ1-5; perhaps TRBD1 as D (6 bases). V lost 0 bases and J lost 6, with 6 bases in between. This CDR3 region has 12 residues. Germline loops: CDR1 GTSNPN, CDR2 SVGIG (reference sequence). CDR3 nucleotide sequence: TGTGCCTGGAGTGTACAGGGTCAGCCCCAGCATTTT. It is translated as CAWSVQGQPQHF.

The chain couples TRBV6-4 to TRBJ2-3, with TRBD2 identical over 9 bases. The germline V gene encodes CDR1 MRHNA and CDR2 SNTAGT. The CDR3 runs to 15 residues. V lost 4 bases to trimming and J lost 1 base; unmatched junction nucleotides: 3. CDR3 nucleotide sequence: TGTGCCAGCAGTGTAGCGGGAGAGGGCACAGATACGCAGTATTTT. The encoded protein is CASSVAGEGTDTQYF.

This sequence joins TRBV5-1 and TRBJ1-2, with 7 positions matching TRBD1. Germline lookup yields CDR1 SGHRS and CDR2 YFSETQ. V shed 4 bases and J 4 bases; nucleotides not matched to a gene: 4. The CDR3 contains 13 residues. CDR3 DNA: TGCGCCAGCAGCGCCGGGACAGTCTATGGCTACACCTTC. Translated, it gives CASSAGTVYGYTF.

The rearrangement uses TRBV6-5 and TRBJ1-2; a weak D match, TRBD1 (5 bases). The CDR3 is 13 residues long. V was clipped by 6 bases and J by 7 bases, with 15 bases between them. Germline lookup yields CDR1 MNHEY and CDR2 SVGAGI. CDR3 loop: CASSTGRTSGYTF. As DNA, the CDR3 is TGTGCCAGCAGCACCGGACGGACATCTGGCTACACCTTC.

V usage is TRBV15 and J usage is TRBJ2-4, with 13 bases matching TRBD2. V dropped 1 base and J dropped 7; count of bases not matched to a gene: 10. CDR1 is LNHNV and CDR2 is YYDKDF in the germline V gene (reference sequence). The CDR3 is made up of 18 amino acids. CDR3 residues: CATSRVTSGRPGGNIQYF. CDR3 nucleotide sequence: TGTGCCACCAGCAGAGTGACTAGCGGGAGGCCCGGGGGGAACATTCAGTACTTC.